What follows describes a single T cell receptor beta chain. Between the trimmed V and J ends, which lost 4 bases and 4 bases, there was a span of 14 bases. The CDR3 has 15 amino acids. Per germline, CDR1 SGHTA and CDR2 FQGTGA. Original processing methods: Reference gene primer amplification gave nucleated cell count estimates. Assay: immunoSEQ multiplex PCR; the TCRdb copy retains only in-frame clones and omits some. From that table come the V and J calls and clone size; the DNA was used to work out D and trimming. The table has around 270,000 clones, about 89% seen once. The data were obtained in a study of blood T cell repertoires in COVID-19. On the study more broadly: Whether acute or convalescent, the COVID-19 samples came from the United States, Italy and Spain. Sample material is recorded as cDNA or gDNA derived from T cells, B-cell-depleted T cells, or PBMCs.

The sequence came from a man aged 30 to 45 with acute or convalescent COVID-19. Sequencing was done on a sample of peripheral blood. This chain links TRBV7-3 with TRBJ1-3, with D possibly being TRBD1 (6 bases). CDR3 DNA: TGTGCCAGCAGCTACAGCGGGACACCAGGAAACACCATATATTTT. Translated, it gives CASSYSGTPGNTIYF.